Below, one TCR beta chain is given with its context. As yet, its antigen is unknown. TCRdb analysed the 5' RACE reads with MiXCR anew, one entry per CDR3 protein. The sample gives just under 650,000 distinct CDR3 sequences, 7.1% of which show up once; around 1.6% is in the top ten. The data derive from a study of identical twins. The junction had 10 bases not matched to a gene; V was cut back by 5 bases and J by 5 bases. Germline CDR1 reads SEHNR; CDR2 reads FQNEAQ (reference sequence). The CDR3 contains 16 residues. Study-wide results and caveats: A cross-sectional statistical analysis, not follow-up of the same donors, supported the conclusions. Abundant beta clonotypes from cord blood had fewer insertions, unlike memory repertoires, which showed none. For out-of-frame alpha sequences shared by twins, low generation probability was in excess.

This sample also appeared in a second study, on yellow fever vaccine responses in identical twins.

This TCR came from a young woman in good health. The chain is built from TRBV7-9 and TRBJ2-5; 11 bases align to TRBD1. The sequencing sample was made of PBMCs. The CDR3 coding sequence is TGTGCCAGCAGCCACCCGGACAGGGGGCTGAGGGAGACCCAGTACTTC. This gives the protein CASSHPDRGLRETQYF.